The source of this T cell receptor beta chain is a study of T cells expressing NK-cell markers. Study context: TCR beta repertoires came from sorted CD3+CD56+NKG2C+, CD3+CD56+NKG2C- and CD3+CD56-NKG2C+ T cells. Sequencing covered eight donors, seven HCMV-seropositive and one seronegative. Study-wide results and caveats: The leading position in the CD3+CD56-NKG2C+ fraction of a few donors also went to these clonotypes.

UMIs were included in TCR beta cDNA generated by 5'RACE template switching. Following a re-call of the 5' RACE reads, TCRdb has one entry per CDR3 protein and lacks DNA. This sample's clone table lists approximately 440,000 distinct CDR3 sequences. The CDR3 extends over 16 amino acids. The V gene's germline CDR1 is MNHEY and CDR2 SMNVEV (reference sequence). With regard to this clonotype: No antigen is known for it.

Source material: blood T cells: a sorted CD56 or NKG2C T cell subset, CD4+ or CD8+ T cells, or bulk PBMC T cells (not recorded which). The gene calls are TRBV27 and TRBJ2-3; TCRdb's D gene call, TRBD1, goes unchecked for lack of DNA. The receptor was derived from a woman in her forties or fifties in good health. The CDR3 here is CASSPTLPGRSDTQYF.